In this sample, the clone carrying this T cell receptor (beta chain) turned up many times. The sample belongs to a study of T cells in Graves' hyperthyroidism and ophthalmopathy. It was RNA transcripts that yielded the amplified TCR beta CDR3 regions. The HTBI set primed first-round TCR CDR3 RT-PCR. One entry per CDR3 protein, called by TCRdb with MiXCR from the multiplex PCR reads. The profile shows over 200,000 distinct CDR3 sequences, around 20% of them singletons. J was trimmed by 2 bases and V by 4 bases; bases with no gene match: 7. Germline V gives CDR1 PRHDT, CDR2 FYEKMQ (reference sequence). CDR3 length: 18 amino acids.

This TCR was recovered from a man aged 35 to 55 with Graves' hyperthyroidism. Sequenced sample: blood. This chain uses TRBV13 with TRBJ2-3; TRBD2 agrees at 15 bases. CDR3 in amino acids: CASSYGTSGGRFTDTQYF. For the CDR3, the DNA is TGTGCCAGCAGCTATGGGACTAGCGGGGGGCGTTTCACAGATACGCAGTATTTT.